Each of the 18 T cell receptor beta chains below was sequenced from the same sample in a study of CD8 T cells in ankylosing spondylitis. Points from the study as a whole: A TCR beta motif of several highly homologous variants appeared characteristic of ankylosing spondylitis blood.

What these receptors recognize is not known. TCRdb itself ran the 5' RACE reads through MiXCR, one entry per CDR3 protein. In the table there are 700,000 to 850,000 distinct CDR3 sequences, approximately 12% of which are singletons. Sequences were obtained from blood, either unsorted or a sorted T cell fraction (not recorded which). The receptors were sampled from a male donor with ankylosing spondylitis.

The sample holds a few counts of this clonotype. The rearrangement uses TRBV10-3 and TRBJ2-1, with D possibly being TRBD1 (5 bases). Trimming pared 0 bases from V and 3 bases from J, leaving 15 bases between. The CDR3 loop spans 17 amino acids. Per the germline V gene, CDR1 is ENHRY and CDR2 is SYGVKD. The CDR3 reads CAISESLGVRGYNEQFF. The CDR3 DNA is TGTGCCATCAGTGAGTCTCTTGGGGTTAGGGGCTACAATGAGCAGTTCTTC.

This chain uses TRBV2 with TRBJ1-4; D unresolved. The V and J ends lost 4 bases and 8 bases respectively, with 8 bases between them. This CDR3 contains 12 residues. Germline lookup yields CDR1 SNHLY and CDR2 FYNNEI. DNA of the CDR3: TGTGCCAGCAGTGTAACCCCCGAAAAACTGTTTTTT. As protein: CASSVTPEKLFF.

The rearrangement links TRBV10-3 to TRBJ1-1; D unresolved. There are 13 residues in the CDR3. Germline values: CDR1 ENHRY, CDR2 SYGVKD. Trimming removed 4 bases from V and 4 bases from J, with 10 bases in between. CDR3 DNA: TGTGCCATCAGTGTTATAGGTAGCACTGAAGCTTTCTTT. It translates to CAISVIGSTEAFF.

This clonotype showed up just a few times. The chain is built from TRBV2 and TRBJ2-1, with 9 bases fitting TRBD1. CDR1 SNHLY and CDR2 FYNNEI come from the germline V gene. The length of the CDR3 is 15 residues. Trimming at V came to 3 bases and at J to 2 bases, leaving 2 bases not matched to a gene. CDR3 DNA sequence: TGTGCCAGCAGTGATCGGACAGGGGCCTACAATGAGCAGTTCTTC. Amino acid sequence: CASSDRTGAYNEQFF.

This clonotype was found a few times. The CDR3, as DNA: TGTGCCAGCAGCCGAGGGAGGACTAGCGGGGGCCCAGATACGCAGTATTTT. Its translation is CASSRGRTSGGPDTQYF. The chain recombines TRBV6-1 with TRBJ2-3; the match to TRBD2 covers 13 bases. V was clipped by 6 bases and J by 4 bases; unmatched bases: 10. This CDR3 is built from 17 residues. Germline-derived CDR1 and CDR2 are MNHNS and SASEGT.

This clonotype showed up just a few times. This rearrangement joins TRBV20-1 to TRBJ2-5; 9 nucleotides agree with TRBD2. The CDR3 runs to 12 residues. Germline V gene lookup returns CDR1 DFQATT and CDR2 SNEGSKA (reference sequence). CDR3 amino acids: CSEAGGLKTQYF. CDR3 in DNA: TGCTCTGAAGCGGGGGGTTTGAAGACCCAGTACTTC.

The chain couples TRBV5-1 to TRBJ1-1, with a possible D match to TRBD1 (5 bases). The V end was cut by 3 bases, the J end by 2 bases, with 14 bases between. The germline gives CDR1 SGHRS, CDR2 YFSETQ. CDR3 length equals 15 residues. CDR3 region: CASSYRRQTNTEAFF. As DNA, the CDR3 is TGCGCCAGCAGCTACCGTAGACAGACCAACACTGAAGCTTTCTTT.

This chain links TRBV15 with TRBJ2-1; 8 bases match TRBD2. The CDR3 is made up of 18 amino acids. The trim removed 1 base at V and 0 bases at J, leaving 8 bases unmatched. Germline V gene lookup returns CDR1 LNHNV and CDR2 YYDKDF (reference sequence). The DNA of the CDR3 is TGTGCCACCAGCAGAGGCCTCGGGAGCGGGAGCTCCTACAATGAGCAGTTCTTC. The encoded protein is CATSRGLGSGSSYNEQFF.

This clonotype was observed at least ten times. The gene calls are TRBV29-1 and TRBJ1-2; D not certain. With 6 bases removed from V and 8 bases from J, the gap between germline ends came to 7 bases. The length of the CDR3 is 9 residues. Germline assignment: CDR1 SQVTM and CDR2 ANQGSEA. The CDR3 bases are TGCAGCGTCGCGGGGGGCTACACCTTC. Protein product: CSVAGGYTF.

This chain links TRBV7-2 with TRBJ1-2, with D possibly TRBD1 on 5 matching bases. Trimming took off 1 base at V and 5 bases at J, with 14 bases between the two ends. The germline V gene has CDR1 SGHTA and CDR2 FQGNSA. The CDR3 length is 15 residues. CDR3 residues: CASSLEHGGGYGYTF. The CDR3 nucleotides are TGTGCCAGCAGCTTAGAGCACGGGGGAGGGTATGGCTACACCTTC.

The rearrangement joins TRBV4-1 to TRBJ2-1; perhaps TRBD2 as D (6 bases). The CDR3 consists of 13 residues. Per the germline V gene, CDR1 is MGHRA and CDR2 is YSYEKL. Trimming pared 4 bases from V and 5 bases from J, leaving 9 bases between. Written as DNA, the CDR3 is TGCGCCAGCAGCCGCCGACTAGACAATGAGCAGTTCTTC. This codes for CASSRRLDNEQFF.

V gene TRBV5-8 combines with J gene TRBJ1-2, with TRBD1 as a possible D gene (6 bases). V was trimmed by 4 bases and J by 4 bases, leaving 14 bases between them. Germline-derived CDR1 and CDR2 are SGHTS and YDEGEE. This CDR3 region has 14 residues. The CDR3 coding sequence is TGTGCCAGCAGCGATGGACAGACGCTCTATGGCTACACCTTC. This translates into CASSDGQTLYGYTF.

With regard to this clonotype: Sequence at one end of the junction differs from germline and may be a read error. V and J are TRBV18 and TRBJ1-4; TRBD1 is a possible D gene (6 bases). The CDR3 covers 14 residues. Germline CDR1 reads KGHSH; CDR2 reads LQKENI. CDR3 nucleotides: TGTTCCAGCTCACCGACAGGCTTTAATGAAAAACTGTTTTTT. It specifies CSSSPTGFNEKLFF.

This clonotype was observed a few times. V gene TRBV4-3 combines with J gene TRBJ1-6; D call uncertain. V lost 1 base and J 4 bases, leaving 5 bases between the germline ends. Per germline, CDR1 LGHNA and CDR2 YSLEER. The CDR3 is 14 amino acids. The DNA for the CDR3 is TGCGCCAGCAGCCAAGTTCTTTATAATTCACCCCTCCACTTT. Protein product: CASSQVLYNSPLHF.

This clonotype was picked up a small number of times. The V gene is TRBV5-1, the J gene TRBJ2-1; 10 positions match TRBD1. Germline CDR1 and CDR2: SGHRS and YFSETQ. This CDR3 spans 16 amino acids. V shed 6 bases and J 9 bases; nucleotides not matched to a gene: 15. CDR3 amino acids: CASTRLGTGVRSEQFF. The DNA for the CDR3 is TGCGCCAGCACCAGACTCGGGACAGGGGTGCGGTCTGAGCAGTTCTTC.

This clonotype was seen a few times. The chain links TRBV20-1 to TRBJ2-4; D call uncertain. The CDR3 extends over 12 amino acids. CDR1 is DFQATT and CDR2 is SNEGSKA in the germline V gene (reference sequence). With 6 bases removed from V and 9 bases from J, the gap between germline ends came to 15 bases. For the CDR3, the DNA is TGCAGTGCCTCCTCCCTATACGGCATTCAGTACTTC. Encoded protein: CSASSLYGIQYF.

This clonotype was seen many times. The DNA for the CDR3 is TGCGCCAGCAGCCCCTATCTACAGGGTACCTATGGCTACACCTTC. This codes for CASSPYLQGTYGYTF. The chain couples TRBV4-3 to TRBJ1-2; TRBD1 is a possible D gene (6 bases). The CDR3 sequence is 15 residues long. V lost 4 bases and J lost 4, with 16 bases in between. CDR1 and CDR2 (germline): LGHNA, YSLEER.

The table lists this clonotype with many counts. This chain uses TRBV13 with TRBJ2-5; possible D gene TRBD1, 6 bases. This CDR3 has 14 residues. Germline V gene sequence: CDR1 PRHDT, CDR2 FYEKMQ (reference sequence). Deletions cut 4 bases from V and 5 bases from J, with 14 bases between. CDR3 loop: CASSSNDQGETQYF. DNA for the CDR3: TGTGCCAGCAGCTCCAACGATCAGGGGGAGACCCAGTACTTC.